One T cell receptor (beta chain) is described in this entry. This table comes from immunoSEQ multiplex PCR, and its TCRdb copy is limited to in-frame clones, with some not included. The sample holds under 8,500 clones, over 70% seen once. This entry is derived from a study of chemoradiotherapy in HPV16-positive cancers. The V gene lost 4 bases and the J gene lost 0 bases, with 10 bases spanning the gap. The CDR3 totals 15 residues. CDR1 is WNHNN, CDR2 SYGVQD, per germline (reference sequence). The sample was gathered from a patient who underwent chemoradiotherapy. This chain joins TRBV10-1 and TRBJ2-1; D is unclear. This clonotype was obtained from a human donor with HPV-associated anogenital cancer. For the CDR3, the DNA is TGCGCCAGCAGTGGGGTGGTGGGCTCCTACAATGAGCAGTTCTTC. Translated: CASSGVVGSYNEQFF.